These 32 T cell receptor beta chains were sequenced from one sample in a study of blood T cell repertoires in COVID-19. Data came from immunoSEQ multiplex PCR; TCRdb stores just in-frame clones and leaves some out. The data hold about 200,000 clones, with 70% to 90% observed a single time. The sample consisted of peripheral blood. The receptors shown here come from a man aged 55 to 69 with COVID-19, enrolled during active disease.

V is TRBV24-1 and J is TRBJ2-2; 11 positions agree with TRBD1. The length of the CDR3 is 15 residues. Germline values: CDR1 KGHDR, CDR2 SFDVKD. V was clipped by 9 bases and J by 5 bases; unmatched bases: 7. The CDR3 loop is CATGAGTGGTGELFF. The CDR3 region has the DNA TGTGCCACCGGGGCCGGGACAGGGGGAACCGGGGAGCTGTTTTTT.

CDR3 nucleotide sequence: TGTGCCAGCAGCTTATCGGACACTGAAGCTTTCTTT. This translates into CASSLSDTEAFF. The rearrangement joins TRBV7-9 to TRBJ1-1; D gene uncertain. The CDR3 totals 12 residues. V lost 2 bases and J 3 bases, leaving 4 bases between the germline ends. Germline V lookup: CDR1 SEHNR, CDR2 FQNEAQ (reference sequence). Full variable domain (remainder filled in from reference TRBV7-9 and TRBJ1-1): DTGVSQNPRHKITKRGQNVTFRCDPISEHNRLYWYRQTLGQGPEFLTYFQNEAQLEKSRLLSDRFSAERPKGSFSTLEIQRTEQGDSAMYLCASSLSDTEAFFGQGTRLTVV.

The chain recombines TRBV30 with TRBJ2-3; D may be TRBD1 (6 bases). There are 14 residues in the CDR3. V was trimmed by 4 bases and J by 1 base, leaving 12 bases between them. Germline loops: CDR1 GTSNPN, CDR2 SVGIG (reference sequence). The chain's CDR3 is CAWTQGHRTDTQYF. The CDR3 DNA reads TGTGCCTGGACACAGGGTCATCGCACAGATACGCAGTATTTT.

The chain carries TRBV7-2 and TRBJ1-6, with 7 bases matching TRBD1. V lost 1 base and J lost 7; bases outside the gene matches: 7. CDR1 and CDR2 from the germline V gene are SGHTA and FQGNSA. The CDR3 is 16 residues long. CDR3 sequence: CASSLGGGAGNSPLHF. The CDR3 nucleotides read TGTGCCAGCAGCTTAGGAGGGGGCGCGGGGAATTCACCCCTCCACTTT. The entire variable domain, with the rest obtained from reference TRBV7-2 and TRBJ1-6, is as follows: GAGVSQSPSNKVTEKGKDVELRCDPISGHTALYWYRQSLGQGLEFLIYFQGNSAPDKSGLPSDRFSAERTGGSVSTLTIQRTQQEDSAVYLCASSLGGGAGNSPLHFGNGTRLTVT.

V is TRBV28 and J is TRBJ2-6, with 7 bases aligning to TRBD1. The germline gives CDR1 MDHEN, CDR2 SYDVKM. The CDR3 covers 14 residues. V shed 5 bases, J shed 4 bases, and the junction held 2 bases outside the gene matches. The chain's CDR3 is CASSRQGGANVLTF. The CDR3 DNA reads TGTGCCAGCAGTCGACAGGGCGGGGCCAACGTCCTGACTTTC.

The rearrangement links TRBV6-5 to TRBJ1-5; TRBD1 might be the D (6 bases). The CDR3 spans 13 residues. Trimming took 10 bases from V and 2 from J, leaving 12 bases between them. The V gene's germline CDR1 is MNHEY and CDR2 SVGAGI. The CDR3 reads CAIGGDGNQPQHF. Here the CDR3 DNA reads TGTGCCATAGGGGGGGACGGCAATCAGCCCCAGCATTTT.

V is TRBV6-6 and J is TRBJ1-5; tentative D call: TRBD1 (5 bases). Trimming took 4 bases from V and 5 from J, leaving 15 bases between them. Germline CDR1 reads MNHNY; CDR2 reads SVGAGI (reference sequence). The CDR3 length is 15 residues. CDR3 coding DNA: TGTGCCAGCAGTTCCCAGGCGGGGGGGGATCAGCCCCAGCATTTT. Translation: CASSSQAGGDQPQHF.

This clone has only one observation. The chain couples TRBV5-5 to TRBJ1-1, with a possible D match to TRBD1 (6 bases). The germline V gene has CDR1 SGHKS and CDR2 YYEKEE (reference sequence). The CDR3 contains 13 residues. With 1 base removed from V and 7 bases from J, the gap between germline ends came to 11 bases. CDR3 sequence: CASSLLQGVEAFF. The CDR3 nucleotides read TGTGCCAGCAGCTTGTTACAGGGAGTTGAAGCTTTCTTT.

The chain recombines TRBV10-3 with TRBJ1-2, with TRBD1 identical over 7 bases. With V trimmed by 3 bases and J by 4 bases, 5 bases remained unmatched. Per germline, CDR1 ENHRY and CDR2 SYGVKD. The CDR3 contains 14 residues. The CDR3 reads CAISDGGGAYGYTF. The CDR3 bases are TGTGCCATCAGTGATGGAGGGGGCGCCTATGGCTACACCTTC.

CDR3 sequence: CASSPRQSSSSGNTIYF. CDR3 coding DNA: TGTGCCAGCTCACCGAGGCAGTCCTCATCCTCTGGAAACACCATATATTTT. The chain has TRBV18 and TRBJ1-3; D call uncertain. The CDR3 is made up of 17 amino acids. CDR1 and CDR2 (germline): KGHSH, LQKENI. V was clipped by 3 bases and J by 0 bases, with 15 bases between them.

The chain employs TRBV28 and TRBJ2-7, with D hard to call. Trimming stripped 6 bases from V and 0 bases from J, with 9 bases between. The CDR3 has 13 residues. Germline V gene lookup returns CDR1 MDHEN and CDR2 SYDVKM. The CDR3 region is CASRLTGSYEQYF. CDR3 in DNA: TGTGCCAGCAGGCTCACGGGCTCCTACGAGCAGTACTTC.

The chain recombines TRBV3-1 (or the pseudogene TRBV3-2) with TRBJ1-6; 7 positions agree with TRBD1. Germline CDR1 and CDR2: LGHDT and YNNKEL (reference sequence). After removal of 1 base from V and 9 bases from J, the junction contained 3 bases not matched to a gene. CDR3 size: 14 residues. CDR3 protein: CASSQAGGGSPLHF. Here the CDR3 DNA reads TGTGCCAGCAGCCAAGCAGGGGGAGGTTCACCCCTCCACTTT.

The CDR3 region has the DNA TGCGCCAGCAGCCGGGGAGCCTGGGACACTGAAGCTTTCTTT. This codes for CASSRGAWDTEAFF. The chain carries TRBV4-1 and TRBJ1-1; D is undetermined. V gave up 4 bases and J gave up 3 bases, with 12 bases separating them. CDR3 length equals 14 residues. Looked up from germline, CDR1 is MGHRA and CDR2 is YSYEKL.

CDR3 coding DNA: TGTGCCAGCAGTTCACTTGGCCTAGCGGGGGCCTTGGAGCAGTTCTTC. It is translated as CASSSLGLAGALEQFF. The chain links TRBV28 to TRBJ2-1; TRBD2 matches at 10 bases. V was clipped by 4 bases and J by 10 bases; unmatched bases: 13. Germline V gives CDR1 MDHEN, CDR2 SYDVKM. This CDR3 spans 16 amino acids.

V and J are TRBV13 and TRBJ1-1; D ambiguous. Germline V gene data show CDR1 as PRHDT and CDR2 as FYEKMQ (reference sequence). Deletions cut 0 bases from V and 2 bases from J, with 7 bases between. This CDR3 has 14 residues. CDR3 residues: CASSLGTTNTEAFF. CDR3 nucleotide sequence: TGTGCCAGCAGCTTAGGGACAACAAACACTGAAGCTTTCTTT.

The genes are TRBV5-4 and TRBJ2-5; maybe TRBD1 (6 bases). Germline V gives CDR1 SGHNT, CDR2 YYREEE (reference sequence). This CDR3 has 14 residues. V lost 10 bases and J lost 4, with 20 bases in between. The CDR3 reads CASQGAGERETQYF. Here the CDR3 DNA reads TGTGCCTCGCAAGGGGCAGGGGAACGAGAGACCCAGTACTTC.

CDR3 protein: CASRAWGGGDTQYF. The CDR3 nucleotides read TGTGCCAGCCGCGCTTGGGGGGGCGGGGATACGCAGTATTTT. The chain carries TRBV9 and TRBJ2-3, with D maybe TRBD2 (7 bases). Germline V CDR1 and CDR2: SGDLS, YYNGEE. V lost 7 bases to trimming and J lost 6 bases, with 18 bases between them. The CDR3 totals 14 residues.

This chain links TRBV27 with TRBJ1-2; TRBD1 agrees at 7 bases. The CDR3 extends over 12 amino acids. The V gene's germline CDR1 is MNHEY and CDR2 SMNVEV (reference sequence). V gave up 6 bases and J gave up 4 bases; unmatched junction bases: 2. The CDR3 here is CASRTGVYGYTF. The CDR3 nucleotides are TGTGCCAGCAGAACAGGGGTCTATGGCTACACCTTC.

J is TRBJ1-2 and V is TRBV4-3, with D tentatively TRBD1 (5 bases). Trimming left V 0 bases short and J 7 bases short, with 15 bases between. Germline V gene lookup returns CDR1 LGHNA and CDR2 YSLEER. CDR3 size: 15 residues. CDR3 region: CASSQDSGRVGGYTF. In nucleotides, the CDR3 is TGCGCCAGCAGCCAAGACTCAGGCAGGGTAGGTGGCTACACCTTC.

The rearrangement joins TRBV7-6 to TRBJ2-1; 8 bases align to TRBD2. The V gene end was trimmed by 1 base and the J gene end by 5 bases; junction bases not matched to a gene: 7. The CDR3 extends over 16 amino acids. Germline CDR1 is SGHVS and CDR2 is FNYEAQ. The DNA for the CDR3 is TGTGCCAGCAGCTTAGAAAGCGCGGGAGGACACAATGAGCAGTTCTTC. Its protein is CASSLESAGGHNEQFF.

A single count supports this clone. The chain employs TRBV27 and TRBJ1-1; TRBD1 is a possible D gene (5 bases). V lost 1 base to trimming and J lost 3 bases, with 15 bases between them. The CDR3 has 16 residues. Germline CDR1 reads MNHEY; CDR2 reads SMNVEV (reference sequence). The chain's CDR3 is CASSLWIGTGHTEAFF. The CDR3 nucleotides are TGTGCCAGCAGTTTATGGATAGGCACAGGACACACTGAAGCTTTCTTT.

The chain recombines TRBV15 with TRBJ1-3; maybe TRBD1 (5 bases). Deletions cut 0 bases from V and 0 bases from J, with 9 bases between. The length of the CDR3 is 16 residues. Germline lookup yields CDR1 LNHNV and CDR2 YYDKDF (reference sequence). This CDR3 reads CATSREDTYSGNTIYF. In nucleotides, the CDR3 is TGTGCCACCAGCAGAGAGGACACATACTCTGGAAACACCATATATTTT.

The rearrangement joins TRBV28 to TRBJ2-7; a possible D gene is TRBD2 (5 bases). The CDR3 consists of 14 residues. Trimming cost V 7 bases and J 0 bases, with 13 bases left between them. Germline V CDR1 and CDR2: MDHEN, SYDVKM. CDR3 sequence reads: CASTLASPSYEQYF. The CDR3 DNA follows: TGTGCCAGCACCCTGGCTAGCCCCTCCTACGAGCAGTACTTC.

The CDR3 nucleotides read TGTGCCAGCTCCGTCTACAGGGATATAGTTCAGCCCCAGCATTTT. Translated: CASSVYRDIVQPQHF. The chain has TRBV18 and TRBJ1-5; D possibly corresponds to TRBD1 (6 bases). CDR1 and CDR2 from the germline V gene are KGHSH and LQKENI. The CDR3 is made up of 15 amino acids. V dropped 6 bases and J dropped 6 bases, with 18 bases sitting between them. Together with reference TRBV18 and TRBJ1-5, the CDR3 gives the full variable domain: NAGVMQNPRHLVRRRGQEARLRCSPMKGHSHVYWYRQLPEEGLKFMVYLQKENIIDESGMPKERFSAEFPKEGPSILRIQQVVRGDSAAYFCASSVYRDIVQPQHFGDGTRLSIL.

The genes are TRBV11-2 and TRBJ1-5, with D possibly being TRBD1 (6 bases). The germline V gene has CDR1 SGHAT and CDR2 FQNNGV. This CDR3 comprises 14 residues. V was pared by 4 bases and J by 7 bases, with 14 bases between. The CDR3 DNA is TGTGCCAGCAGCTCCCCAGGGGTTGAGCAGCCCCAGCATTTT. Protein product: CASSSPGVEQPQHF.

The V gene is TRBV6-4, the J gene TRBJ1-1; tentatively, D is TRBD1 (6 bases). The CDR3 spans 13 residues. With 6 bases removed from V and 5 bases from J, the gap between germline ends came to 13 bases. Germline V gives CDR1 MRHNA, CDR2 SNTAGT. Here the CDR3 reads CASRRQVGTEAFF. In nucleotides, the CDR3 is TGTGCCAGCAGGCGACAGGTGGGGACTGAAGCTTTCTTT.

The genes are TRBV6-2 or TRBV6-3 and TRBJ2-1; 12 bases map to TRBD2. In germline, CDR1 is MNHEY, CDR2 SVGEGT. The CDR3 runs to 16 residues. Trimming at V came to 2 bases and at J to 6 bases, leaving 5 bases not matched to a gene. The CDR3 sequence is CASSYARLAGVNEQFF. In DNA, the CDR3 is TGTGCCAGCAGTTACGCGAGACTAGCGGGAGTCAATGAGCAGTTCTTC.

This clone has just a few counts. V gene TRBV30 combines with J gene TRBJ1-1, with TRBD1 matching 7 bases. The CDR3 loop spans 14 amino acids. Germline V CDR1 and CDR2: GTSNPN, SVGIG (reference sequence). The ends lost 0 bases at V and 7 bases at J; junction bases unmatched: 8. The CDR3 reads CAWSVAGGFGEAFF. CDR3 nucleotides: TGTGCCTGGAGTGTCGCAGGGGGGTTTGGTGAAGCTTTCTTT.

The J gene is TRBJ1-3, the V gene TRBV6-5; a weak D match, TRBD1 (6 bases). This CDR3 contains 14 residues. Trimming removed 0 bases at V and 3 bases at J, with 6 bases between. Germline CDR1 reads MNHEY; CDR2 reads SVGAGI. The CDR3 sequence is CASSYSGGGNTIYF. The CDR3 DNA follows: TGTGCCAGCAGTTACTCAGGGGGTGGAAACACCATATATTTT.

The CDR3: CATSNRLAETFQETQYF. CDR3 nucleotide sequence: TGTGCCACCAGCAACAGACTAGCGGAGACCTTTCAAGAGACCCAGTACTTC. The J gene is TRBJ2-5, the V gene TRBV15; 9 positions agree with TRBD2. Trimming took 4 bases from V and 2 from J; bases not matched to a gene: 11. Looked up from germline, CDR1 is LNHNV and CDR2 is YYDKDF (reference sequence). This CDR3 has 17 amino acids. Supplemented by reference TRBV15 and TRBJ2-5, the full variable domain reads DAMVIQNPRYQVTQFGKPVTLSCSQTLNHNVMYWYQQKSSQAPKLLFHYYDKDFNNEADTPDNFQSRRPNTSFCFLDIRSPGLGDTAMYLCATSNRLAETFQETQYFGPGTRLLVL.

This clone was seen a few times. The chain is built from TRBV6-2 or TRBV6-3 and TRBJ2-7; a weak D match, TRBD1 (6 bases). Germline values: CDR1 MNHEY, CDR2 SVGEGT. Trimming took 2 bases from V and 1 from J, leaving 21 bases between them. The CDR3 has 18 residues. The CDR3 bases are TGTGCCAGCAGTTACCCGACTTACTACACTGGACAGTCCTACGAGCAGTACTTC. Protein sequence: CASSYPTYYTGQSYEQYF.

This chain joins TRBV6-5 and TRBJ1-5; 9 bases line up with TRBD1. The length of the CDR3 is 15 residues. V was pared by 6 bases and J by 6 bases, with 9 bases of the junction left unmatched. The germline CDR1 and CDR2 sequences are MNHEY and SVGAGI. CDR3 protein: CASRGDRVASQPQHF. In DNA, the CDR3 is TGTGCCAGCAGAGGGGACAGGGTGGCTTCTCAGCCCCAGCATTTT.